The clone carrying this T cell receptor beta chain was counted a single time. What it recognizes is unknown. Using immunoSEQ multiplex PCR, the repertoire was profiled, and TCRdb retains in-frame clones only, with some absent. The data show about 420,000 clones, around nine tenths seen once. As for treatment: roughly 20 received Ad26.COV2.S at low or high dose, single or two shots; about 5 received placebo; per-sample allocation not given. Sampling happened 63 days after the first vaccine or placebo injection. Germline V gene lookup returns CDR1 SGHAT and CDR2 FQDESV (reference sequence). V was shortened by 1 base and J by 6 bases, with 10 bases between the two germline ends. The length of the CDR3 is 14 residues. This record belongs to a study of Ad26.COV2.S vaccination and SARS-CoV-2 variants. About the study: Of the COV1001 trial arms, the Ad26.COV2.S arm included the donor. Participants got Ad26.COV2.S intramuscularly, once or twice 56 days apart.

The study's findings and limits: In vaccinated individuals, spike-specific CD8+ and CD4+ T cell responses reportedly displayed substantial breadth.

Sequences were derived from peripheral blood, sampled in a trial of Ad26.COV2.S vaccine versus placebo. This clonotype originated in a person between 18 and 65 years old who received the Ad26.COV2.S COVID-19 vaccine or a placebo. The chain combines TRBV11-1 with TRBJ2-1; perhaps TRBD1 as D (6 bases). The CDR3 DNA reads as TGTGCCAGCAGCTTAGTCCAGGGGATCAATGAGCAGTTCTTC. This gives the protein CASSLVQGINEQFF.